This is a list of T cell receptor beta chains from one sample in a study of shared clonotypes between healthy human individuals. Profiled with immunoSEQ multiplex PCR; TCRdb holds only in-frame clones, not every one. The table shows more than 2 million clones, with around 95% occurring only once. Material for sequencing was naive CD4+ T cells sorted from blood. The receptors were gathered from a man younger than 30 in good health. The CDR3 runs from the conserved cysteine through the conserved F or W. The order of the fields is CDR3 length, J gene, D gene, clone size, V gene, CDR3 protein, CDR3 DNA. D genes are given only for firm matches. Some rows mark clone size as missing; the rest say once, few, many or name a class of expanded clone.

15	TRBJ1-3	TRBD1	NA	TRBV5-1	CASSLSGQKGNTIYF	TGCGCCAGCAGCCTATCGGGACAGAAAGGAAACACCATATATTTT
13	TRBJ2-2	NA	few	TRBV6-6	CASRIDRLGELFF	TGTGCCAGCAGGATTGACAGGCTCGGGGAGCTGTTTTTT
15	TRBJ1-2	TRBD1	NA	TRBV19	CASSTPRQGAYGYTF	TGTGCCAGTAGTACCCCCCGACAGGGGGCGTATGGCTACACCTTC
14	TRBJ1-3	NA	once	TRBV12-5	CASGGRDRGNTIYF	TGTGCTAGTGGTGGCCGGGACCGAGGAAACACCATATATTTT
14	TRBJ2-7	TRBD2	NA	TRBV6-5	CASSLSGSPWEQYF	TGTGCCAGCTCCCTGAGCGGGAGTCCCTGGGAGCAGTACTTC
14	TRBJ2-7	NA	NA	TRBV5-4	CASSLAGSFYEQYF	TGTGCCAGCAGCTTGGCCGGAAGCTTCTACGAGCAGTACTTC
15	TRBJ2-7	NA	NA	TRBV18	CASSPPGQIAYEQYF	TGTGCCAGCTCACCCCCCGGACAGATCGCCTACGAGCAGTACTTC
15	TRBJ1-2	TRBD1	NA	TRBV6-5	CASSSSRGRGYGYTF	TGTGCCAGCAGTAGTAGCAGGGGGCGCGGCTATGGCTACACCTTC
15	TRBJ2-5	TRBD2	NA	TRBV10-2	CASSESRGIKETQYF	TGCGCCAGCAGTGAGTCGCGGGGGATCAAAGAGACCCAGTACTTC
13	TRBJ2-1	NA	NA	TRBV30	CAWSPSLYNEQFF	TGTGCCTGGAGTCCTAGCCTATACAATGAGCAGTTCTTC
17	TRBJ2-1	TRBD2	NA	TRBV4-1	CASSPNIGAGGGNEQFF	TGCGCCAGCAGCCCGAATATAGGAGCGGGGGGAGGCAATGAGCAGTTCTTC
15	TRBJ2-1	TRBD2	NA	TRBV7-6	CASISVAGVSDEQFF	TGTGCCAGCATCTCTGTAGCGGGAGTGTCCGATGAGCAGTTCTTC
17	TRBJ2-6	TRBD1	NA	TRBV27	CASSPTGGSSGANVLTF	TGTGCCAGCAGCCCGACAGGGGGAAGCTCTGGGGCCAACGTCCTGACTTTC
15	TRBJ2-3	NA	few	TRBV2	CASSEGGDSTDTQYF	TGTGCCAGCAGTGAAGGGGGGGATTCCACAGATACGCAGTATTTT
15	TRBJ2-3	NA	NA	TRBV4-1	CASAPLAGSTDTQYF	TGCGCCTCGGCCCCCCTAGCCGGGAGCACAGATACGCAGTATTTT
15	TRBJ1-3	NA	once	TRBV28	CASSWGDNSGNTIYF	TGTGCCAGCAGTTGGGGGGACAATTCTGGAAACACCATATATTTT
13	TRBJ1-5	NA	NA	TRBV6-5	CASSYSKNQPQHF	TGTGCCAGCAGTTACAGTAAAAATCAGCCCCAGCATTTT
13	TRBJ1-5	NA	NA	TRBV27	CASSFPRRQPQHF	TGTGCCAGCAGTTTCCCGCGGAGGCAGCCCCAGCATTTT
14	TRBJ2-7	NA	NA	TRBV19	CASSRTAPPHEQYF	TGTGCCAGTAGTAGGACAGCTCCACCACACGAGCAGTACTTC
13	TRBJ2-1	NA	NA	TRBV30	CAWKGGTYNEQFF	TGTGCCTGGAAAGGGGGAACCTACAATGAGCAGTTCTTC
14	TRBJ2-7	NA	NA	TRBV7-9	CVSSFLGYSYEQYF	TGTGTCAGCAGCTTCCTAGGTTACTCCTACGAGCAGTACTTC
11	TRBJ1-6	NA	NA	TRBV28	CASSLHSPLHF	TGTGCCAGCAGTCTGCATTCACCCCTCCACTTT
13	TRBJ1-4	TRBD1	NA	TRBV6-4	CASSRQGGEKLFF	TGTGCCAGCAGCCGACAGGGTGGTGAAAAACTGTTTTTT
11	TRBJ2-5	NA	NA	TRBV5-1	CASSLAVTQYF	TGCGCCAGCAGCTTGGCGGTGACCCAGTACTTC
16	TRBJ2-2	NA	NA	TRBV10-3	CAISETGTTNTGELFF	TGTGCCATCAGTGAGACTGGGACAACGAACACCGGGGAGCTGTTTTTT
13	TRBJ2-7	TRBD1	NA	TRBV27	CASSKQGAHEQYF	TGTGCCAGCAGTAAGCAGGGGGCACACGAGCAGTACTTC
18	TRBJ1-5	NA	NA	TRBV10-1	CASSESNTPGVGNQPQHF	TGCGCCAGCAGTGAGTCCAACACACCAGGGGTAGGCAATCAGCCCCAGCATTTT
12	TRBJ1-2	TRBD1	once	TRBV6-1	CASREGAGGYTF	TGTGCCAGCAGGGAGGGGGCTGGTGGCTACACCTTC
15	TRBJ2-7	NA	NA	TRBV11-2	CASSLMRGSSSEQYF	TGTGCCAGCAGCTTAATGCGAGGGAGCTCTTCCGAGCAGTACTTC
11	TRBJ2-7	NA	NA	TRBV6-6	CASSQNREQYF	TGTGCCAGCAGTCAAAACAGAGAGCAGTACTTC
13	TRBJ2-1	NA	NA	TRBV10-3	CAISESTYNEQFF	TGTGCCATCAGTGAATCCACCTACAATGAGCAGTTCTTC
15	TRBJ2-7	NA	NA	TRBV21-1	CASSKDRRQDYEQYF	TGTGCCAGCAGCAAAGATCGCAGACAGGACTACGAGCAGTACTTC
14	TRBJ1-2	TRBD1	NA	TRBV28	CASSFGTGIYGYTF	TGTGCCAGCAGTTTCGGGACAGGCATCTATGGCTACACCTTC
16	TRBJ1-2	NA	once	TRBV18	CASSPPGTGVHYGYTF	TGTGCCAGCTCACCACCGGGAACGGGCGTGCACTATGGCTACACCTTC
14	TRBJ2-2	TRBD1	NA	TRBV7-2	CASVQGQVAGELFF	TGTGCCAGCGTACAGGGGCAGGTTGCCGGGGAGCTGTTTTTT
14	TRBJ1-5	TRBD1	NA	TRBV28	CASNKDRLNQPQHF	TGTGCCAGCAACAAGGACAGGCTCAATCAGCCCCAGCATTTT
15	TRBJ2-2	NA	NA	TRBV11-2	CASSHNTGSGGELFF	TGTGCCAGCAGCCATAATACAGGGTCGGGCGGGGAGCTGTTTTTT
14	TRBJ1-4	TRBD1	NA	TRBV30	CAWGIGGPAEKLFF	TGTGCCTGGGGAATAGGGGGCCCAGCTGAAAAACTGTTTTTT
18	TRBJ2-4	NA	once	TRBV5-1	CASSPQRAGNPAKNIQYF	TGCGCCAGCAGCCCGCAACGGGCAGGGAATCCAGCCAAAAACATTCAGTACTTC
14	TRBJ2-7	NA	NA	TRBV10-3	CAISERAPPYEQYF	TGTGCCATCAGTGAGCGGGCACCACCCTACGAGCAGTACTTC
15	TRBJ1-6	TRBD1	NA	TRBV14	CASSQGDRGNSPLHF	TGTGCCAGCAGCCAAGGGGACAGGGGAAATTCACCCCTCCACTTT
13	TRBJ2-2	NA	NA	TRBV6-5	CASSYSGTGELFF	TGTGCCAGCAGTTACTCGGGGACCGGGGAGCTGTTTTTT
16	TRBJ2-3	TRBD2	NA	TRBV5-1	CASSPPSGGGTDTQYF	TGCGCCAGCAGCCCTCCCAGCGGGGGGGGCACAGATACGCAGTATTTT
14	TRBJ1-5	NA	NA	TRBV6-1	CASSEGRANQPQHF	TGTGCCAGCAGTGAAGGCAGGGCGAACCAGCCCCAGCATTTT
11	TRBJ2-7	TRBD1	NA	TRBV20-1	CSALTGNGQYF	TGCAGTGCTCTGACAGGGAATGGGCAGTACTTC
11	TRBJ2-5	NA	NA	TRBV30	CASRTLETQYF	TGTGCCTCCAGGACACTAGAGACCCAGTACTTC